Listed here are 13 T cell receptor beta chains from one sample, sequenced in a study of blood T cell repertoires in COVID-19. TCRdb keeps only in-frame clones here, not all; method: immunoSEQ multiplex PCR. The sample has about 240,000 clones; around 88% are singletons. Sample: PBMCs or T cells enriched from blood (not recorded which). The receptors derive from a woman between 40 and 55 years old with acute COVID-19.

This clone appeared many times. V is TRBV18 and J is TRBJ2-5, with TRBD2 matching 7 bases. J gave up 2 bases and V 3 bases, and 6 bases lay outside the gene matches. This CDR3 spans 15 amino acids. The germline gives CDR1 KGHSH, CDR2 LQKENI. The CDR3 DNA follows: TGTGCCAGCTCACCTAAGGCGGGGGTACAAGAGACCCAGTACTTC. It yields the protein CASSPKAGVQETQYF.

The chain uses TRBV5-1 and TRBJ2-7; 13 bases align to TRBD2. The CDR3 covers 17 residues. CDR1 and CDR2 (germline): SGHRS, YFSETQ. After removal of 5 bases from V and 2 bases from J, the junction contained 10 bases not matched to a gene. The DNA of the CDR3 is TGCGCCAGCAGTTTCGGACTAGCGGGAGCCCTGCCCTACGAGCAGTACTTC. This sequence encodes CASSFGLAGALPYEQYF.

This clone was counted once. The chain has TRBV30 and TRBJ1-2; 7 bases are a match to TRBD1. V shed 0 bases and J 8 bases; nucleotides not matched to a gene: 9. CDR1 and CDR2 (germline): GTSNPN, SVGIG (reference sequence). The CDR3 has 14 residues. The CDR3 nucleotides read TGTGCCTGGAGTGTACAGAGGGGGCTGGAGGGCTACACCTTC. This gives the protein CAWSVQRGLEGYTF.

The chain combines TRBV3-1 (or the pseudogene TRBV3-2) with TRBJ2-7; 7 nucleotides agree with TRBD1. CDR1 and CDR2 (germline): LGHDT, YNNKEL (reference sequence). V dropped 8 bases and J dropped 2; count of bases not matched to a gene: 6. The CDR3 contains 13 residues. The CDR3 reads CASGRGTAYEQYF. In nucleotides, the CDR3 is TGTGCCAGCGGACGTGGGACAGCCTACGAGCAGTACTTC.

The chain carries TRBV29-1 and TRBJ1-1; D remains ambiguous. The CDR3 contains 12 residues. Germline CDR1 reads SQVTM; CDR2 reads ANQGSEA. V was clipped by 4 bases and J by 4 bases, with 10 bases between them. The CDR3 coding sequence is TGCAGCGTTGTCCCCGGCGGCACTGAAGCTTTCTTT. Amino acids: CSVVPGGTEAFF.

The chain links TRBV2 to TRBJ2-7, with 7 bases lining up with TRBD1. Germline loops: CDR1 SNHLY, CDR2 FYNNEI. The V and J ends lost 6 bases and 2 bases, in that order; junction bases with no gene match: 4. CDR3 length equals 13 residues. Here the CDR3 DNA reads TGTGCCAGCAGCTACGACAGGGCCTACGAGCAGTACTTC. Amino acids: CASSYDRAYEQYF.

This chain connects TRBV5-1 to TRBJ2-7; 7 nucleotides match TRBD1. The germline V gene has CDR1 SGHRS and CDR2 YFSETQ. The CDR3 covers 15 residues. V shed 2 bases, J shed 3 bases, and the junction held 8 bases outside the gene matches. The CDR3 here is CASSFLQGVGYEQYF. In DNA, the CDR3 is TGCGCCAGCAGCTTCCTGCAGGGGGTAGGCTACGAGCAGTACTTC.

This chain links TRBV5-1 with TRBJ1-4; D perhaps matches TRBD1 (6 bases). CDR1 and CDR2 (germline): SGHRS, YFSETQ. V dropped 5 bases and J dropped 7 bases, with 12 bases sitting between them. CDR3 size: 13 residues. The CDR3 DNA reads TGCGCCAGCAGTTCGACAGGAGTTGAAAAACTGTTTTTT. Residues: CASSSTGVEKLFF.

This chain joins TRBV19 and TRBJ2-6; 7 nucleotides align to TRBD1. The CDR3 sequence is 17 residues long. The junction had 10 bases not matched to a gene; V was cut back by 7 bases and J by 1 base. The germline gives CDR1 LNHDA, CDR2 SQIVND (reference sequence). The CDR3 bases are TGTGCCAGTACCCTAGGGGGACAGCTTTCTGGGGCCAACGTCCTGACTTTC. As protein: CASTLGGQLSGANVLTF.

The V gene is TRBV6-5, the J gene TRBJ1-2; D remains unclear. Trimming left V 6 bases short and J 8 bases short, with 13 bases between. This CDR3 contains 12 residues. Germline lookup yields CDR1 MNHEY and CDR2 SVGAGI. The CDR3 DNA is TGTGCCAGCAGCCGCAGCGTTGGGGGCTACACCTTC. It specifies CASSRSVGGYTF.

The rearrangement links TRBV6-2 or TRBV6-3 to TRBJ2-4; 11 positions agree with TRBD2. Germline V gene data show CDR1 as MNHEY and CDR2 as SVGEGT. The V gene end was trimmed by 6 bases and the J gene end by 4 bases; junction bases not matched to a gene: 5. The CDR3 runs 15 residues. CDR3 protein: CASSHSGRAKNIQYF. DNA for the CDR3: TGTGCCAGCAGCCATAGCGGGAGGGCAAAAAACATTCAGTACTTC.

CDR3 region: CASSLARGLPPDYGYTF. The CDR3 DNA reads as TGTGCCAGCAGCTTGGCCAGGGGGCTTCCGCCAGACTATGGCTACACCTTC. The chain uses TRBV5-6 and TRBJ1-2; 8 nucleotides agree with TRBD1. The length of the CDR3 is 17 residues. Germline lookup yields CDR1 SGHDT and CDR2 YYEEEE. V was clipped by 0 bases and J by 3 bases; unmatched bases: 10.

V and J are TRBV27 and TRBJ2-1, with TRBD1 matching 9 bases. This CDR3 is 17 amino acids long. The V gene's germline CDR1 is MNHEY and CDR2 SMNVEV (reference sequence). J gave up 5 bases and V 7 bases, and 15 bases lay outside the gene matches. The CDR3 sequence is CASTRQVGQGFNNEQFF. The DNA of the CDR3 is TGTGCCAGCACACGTCAGGTTGGACAGGGGTTTAACAATGAGCAGTTCTTC.